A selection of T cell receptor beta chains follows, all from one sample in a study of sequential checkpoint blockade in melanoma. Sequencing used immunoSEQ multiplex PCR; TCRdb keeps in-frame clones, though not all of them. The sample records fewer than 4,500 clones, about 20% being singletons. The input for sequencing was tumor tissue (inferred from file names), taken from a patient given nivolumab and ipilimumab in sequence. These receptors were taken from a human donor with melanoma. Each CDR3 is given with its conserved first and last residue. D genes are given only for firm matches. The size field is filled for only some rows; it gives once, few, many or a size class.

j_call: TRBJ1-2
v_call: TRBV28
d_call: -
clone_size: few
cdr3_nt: TGTGCCAGCAGTCCCGGACAGAGCCTCTATGGCTACACCTTC
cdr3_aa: CASSPGQSLYGYTF

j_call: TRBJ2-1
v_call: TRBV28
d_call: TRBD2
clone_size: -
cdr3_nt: TGTGCCAGCATGGCCCTAGCGGGGGGGCATGAGCAGTTCTTC
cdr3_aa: CASMALAGGHEQFF

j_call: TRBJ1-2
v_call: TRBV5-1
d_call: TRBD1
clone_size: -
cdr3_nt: TGCGCCAGCAGCTTGGGAACTAGGGACAGGGGGCAACCCACCTTC
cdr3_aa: CASSLGTRDRGQPTF

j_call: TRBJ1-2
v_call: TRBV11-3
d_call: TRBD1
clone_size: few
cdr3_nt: TGTGCCAGCAGCTTCTACTTAGACAGGGACGATGGCTACACCTTC
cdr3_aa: CASSFYLDRDDGYTF

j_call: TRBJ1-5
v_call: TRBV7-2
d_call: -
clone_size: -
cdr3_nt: TGTGCCAGCAGCTTAGGCTACAATCAGCCCCAGCATTTT
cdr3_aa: CASSLGYNQPQHF

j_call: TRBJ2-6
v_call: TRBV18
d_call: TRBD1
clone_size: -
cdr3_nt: TGTGCCAGCTCACCCCCGACAGGGGCCATTGGGGCCAACGTCCTGACTTTC
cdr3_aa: CASSPPTGAIGANVLTF

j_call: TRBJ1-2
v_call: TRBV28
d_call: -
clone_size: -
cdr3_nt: TGTGCCAGCAGTCCGGACCTAACAAGTAACTATGGCTACACCTTC
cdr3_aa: CASSPDLTSNYGYTF

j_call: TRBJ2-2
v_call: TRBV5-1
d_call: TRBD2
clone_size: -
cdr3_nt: TGCGCCAGCAGCTACATCGGGACTAGCGGCGGGGAGCTGTTTTTT
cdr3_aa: CASSYIGTSGGELFF

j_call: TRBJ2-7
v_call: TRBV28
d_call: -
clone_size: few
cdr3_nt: TGTGCCAGCAGTTTACGACAAGGTCGGGGTTCGTACGAGCAGTACTTC
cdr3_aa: CASSLRQGRGSYEQYF

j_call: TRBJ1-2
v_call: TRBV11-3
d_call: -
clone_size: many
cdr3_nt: TGTGCCAGCAGCTTAACGGCTTATAACTATGGCTACACCTTC
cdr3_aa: CASSLTAYNYGYTF

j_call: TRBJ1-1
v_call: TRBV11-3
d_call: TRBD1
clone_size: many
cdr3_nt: TGTGCCAGCAGCTTCGCCGGGACAGGAGGAACTGAAGCTTTCTTT
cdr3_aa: CASSFAGTGGTEAFF

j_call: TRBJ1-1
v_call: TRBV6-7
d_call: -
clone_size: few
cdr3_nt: TGTGCCAGCAGGGACATGGGTGAAGCTTTCTTT
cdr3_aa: CASRDMGEAFF

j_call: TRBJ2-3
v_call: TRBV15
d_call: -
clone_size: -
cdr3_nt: TGTGCCACTTCCGGCGGACTTTCTACAGATACGCAGTATTTT
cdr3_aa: CATSGGLSTDTQYF

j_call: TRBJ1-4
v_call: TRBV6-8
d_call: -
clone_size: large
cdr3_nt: TGTGCCAGCAGGGAGTCAACAACTAATGAAAAACTGTTTTTT
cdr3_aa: CASRESTTNEKLFF

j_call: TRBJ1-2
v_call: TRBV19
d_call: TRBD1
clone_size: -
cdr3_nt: TGTGCCAGTAGTATCGCGGGACAGTTCAACTATGGCTACACCTTC
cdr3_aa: CASSIAGQFNYGYTF

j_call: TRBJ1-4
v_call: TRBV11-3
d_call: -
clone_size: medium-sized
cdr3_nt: TGTGCCAGCAGCTTAGGGTTTAGGCCGGATGAAAAACTGTTTTTT
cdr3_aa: CASSLGFRPDEKLFF

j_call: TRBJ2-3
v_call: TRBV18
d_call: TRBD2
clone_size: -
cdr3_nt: TGTGCCAGCTCGCCGCGGGGGGAAAGCACAGATACGCAGTATTTT
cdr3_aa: CASSPRGESTDTQYF

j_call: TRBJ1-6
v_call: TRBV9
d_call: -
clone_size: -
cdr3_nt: TGTGCCAGCAGCCCACGTCCGGAGTGGGGCTATAATTCACCCCTCCACTTT
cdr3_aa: CASSPRPEWGYNSPLHF

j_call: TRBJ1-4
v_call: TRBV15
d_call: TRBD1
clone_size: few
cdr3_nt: TGTGCCACCAGCAGAGATTGGGACAGGGGAGGCGAAAAACTGTTTTTT
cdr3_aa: CATSRDWDRGGEKLFF

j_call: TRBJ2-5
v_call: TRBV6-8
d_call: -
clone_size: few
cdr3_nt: TGTGCCAGCAGTTACTTCCCCCAAGAGACCCAGTACTTC
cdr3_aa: CASSYFPQETQYF

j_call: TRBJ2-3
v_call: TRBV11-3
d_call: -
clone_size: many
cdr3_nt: TGTGCCAGCAGCCCACCTCTACGCCAAGATACGCAGTATTTT
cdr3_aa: CASSPPLRQDTQYF

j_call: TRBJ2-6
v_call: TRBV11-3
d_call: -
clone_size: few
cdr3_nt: TGTGCCAGCAGCGGACTGTCTGGGGCCAACGTCCTGACTTTC
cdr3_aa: CASSGLSGANVLTF

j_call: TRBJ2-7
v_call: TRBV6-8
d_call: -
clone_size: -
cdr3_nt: TGTGCCACCATTGCCCACCTTGGACTGGTAGACGAGCAGTACTTC
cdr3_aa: CATIAHLGLVDEQYF